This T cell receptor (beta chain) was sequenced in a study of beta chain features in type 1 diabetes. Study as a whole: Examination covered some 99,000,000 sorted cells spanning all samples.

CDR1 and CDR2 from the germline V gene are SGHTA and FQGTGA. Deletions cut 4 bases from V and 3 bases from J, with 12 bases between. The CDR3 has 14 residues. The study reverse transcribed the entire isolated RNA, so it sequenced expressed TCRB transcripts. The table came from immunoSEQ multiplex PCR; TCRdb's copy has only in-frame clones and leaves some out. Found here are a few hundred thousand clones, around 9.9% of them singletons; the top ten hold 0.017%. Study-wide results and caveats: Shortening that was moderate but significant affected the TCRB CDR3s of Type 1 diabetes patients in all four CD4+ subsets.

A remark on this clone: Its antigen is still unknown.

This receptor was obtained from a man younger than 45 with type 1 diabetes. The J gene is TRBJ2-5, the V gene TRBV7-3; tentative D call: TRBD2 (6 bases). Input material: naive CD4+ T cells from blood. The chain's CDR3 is CASSYSGGEETQYF. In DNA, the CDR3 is TGTGCCAGCAGCTATTCGGGCGGGGAAGAGACCCAGTACTTC. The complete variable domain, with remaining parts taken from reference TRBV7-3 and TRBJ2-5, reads GAGVSQTPSNKVTEKGKYVELRCDPISGHTALYWYRQSLGQGPEFLIYFQGTGAADDSGLPNDRFFAVRPEGSVSTLKIQRTERGDSAVYLCASSYSGGEETQYFGPGTRLLVL.